The clone carrying this T cell receptor beta chain appeared a few times. This CDR3 comprises 13 residues. Germline lookup yields CDR1 SQVTM and CDR2 ANQGSEA. V lost 3 bases, J lost 7 bases, and 15 bases lay in between. The data are from a study of CD8+ T cells in alopecia areata. Study-wide context: Twice a day, 5 to 10 mg of oral tofacitinib was administered to treated patients. Patients remained on tofacitinib for 6 to 18 months and then went 6 months without it.

RNA, once extracted, was reverse transcribed into cDNA for use as the sequencing template. TCRdb keeps only in-frame clones here, not all; method: immunoSEQ multiplex PCR. The sample comprises about 190,000 clones, approximately 56% of which are singletons, and less than 0.8% rests with the top ten. Treatment here: oral pan-JAK inhibitor, 5-10 mg twice daily. This TCR was sampled from a human donor with alopecia areata. Sample: CD4+ T cells sorted from blood, taken at week 4, from a patient treated with tofacitinib. V and J are TRBV29-1 and TRBJ1-2; perhaps TRBD1 as D (5 bases). CDR3 sequence (DNA): TGCAGCGTTGATAGGGGTTCGAGTGGTGGCTACACCTTC. Its translation: CSVDRGSSGGYTF.